The source of this TCR beta chain is a study of cytomegalovirus exposure and HLA in healthy donors. This CDR3 has 15 residues. Per germline, CDR1 LNHDA and CDR2 SQIVND (reference sequence). The trim removed 5 bases at V and 5 bases at J, leaving 10 bases unmatched. This PCR relied on a set of 60 Vbeta primers and 13 Jbeta primers. The protocol was immunoSEQ multiplex PCR, while the TCRdb copy is restricted to in-frame clones and leaves out a portion. This sample's table reports 60,000 to 85,000 clones. This receptor was taken from a man over 45 in good health and CMV-seropositive. The chain is built from TRBV19 and TRBJ1-1; TRBD1 aligns across 8 bases. The material sequenced was PBMCs. The chain's CDR3 is CASSPRTGLRTEAFF. CDR3 bases: TGTGCCAGTAGTCCGCGGACAGGGTTAAGGACTGAAGCTTTCTTT.